This note documents a single TCR beta chain sequence. The library put unique molecular identifiers onto individual cDNA molecules. MiXCR was run by TCRdb on the RACE reads, yielding one entry per CDR3 protein. The table has about 56,000 distinct CDR3 sequences, around 9.3% seen once. The CDR3 sequence is 13 residues long. Germline CDR1 reads SGDLS; CDR2 reads YYNGEE. V gave up 2 bases and J gave up 5 bases; unmatched junction bases: 4. These data come from a study of human T cells and chemical hapten exposure. Study context: On the upper back, patch tests were applied with 0.01% DPC and read at 6 days. TCR yield per sample varied, mainly due to pooled library volumes.

The time point here: patch test 1, 2 weeks after DPC sensitization. Treatment indicated: therapeutic diphenylcyclopropenone sensitization with weekly scalp DPC. Someone pulled total RNA out of unfractionated whole blood. Specimen: whole blood, collected in connection with sensitization to the hapten diphenylcyclopropenone (DPC). This clonotype was sampled from a woman in her thirties or forties with alopecia areata. Some clones in this sample may be carry-over from other donors' samples. This chain joins TRBV9 and TRBJ2-7, with 7 bases aligning to TRBD1. DNA for the CDR3: TGTGCCAGCAGCGTGACAGGGTCACACGAGCAGTACTTC. Translated: CASSVTGSHEQYF.